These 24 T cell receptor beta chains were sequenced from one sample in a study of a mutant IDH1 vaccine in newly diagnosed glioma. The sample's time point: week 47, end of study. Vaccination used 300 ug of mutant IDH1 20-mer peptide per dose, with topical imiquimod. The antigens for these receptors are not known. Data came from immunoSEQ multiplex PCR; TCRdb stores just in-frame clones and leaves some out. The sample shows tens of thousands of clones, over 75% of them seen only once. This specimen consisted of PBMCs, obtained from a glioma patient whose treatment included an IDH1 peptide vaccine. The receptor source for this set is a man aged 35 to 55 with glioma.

The CDR3 protein is CASNGGGAGYEQYF. CDR3 nucleotide sequence: TGTGCCAGCAATGGAGGGGGAGCGGGGTACGAGCAGTACTTC. V and J are TRBV28 and TRBJ2-7; D may be TRBD2 (7 bases). Trimming left V 7 bases short and J 4 bases short, with 17 bases between. The CDR3 spans 14 residues. CDR1 is MDHEN, CDR2 SYDVKM, per germline.

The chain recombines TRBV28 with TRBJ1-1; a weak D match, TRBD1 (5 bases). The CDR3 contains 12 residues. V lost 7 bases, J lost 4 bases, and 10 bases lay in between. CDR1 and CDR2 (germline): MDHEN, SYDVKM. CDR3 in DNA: TGTGCCAGCACCGGGGGTATCACTGAAGCTTTCTTT. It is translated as CASTGGITEAFF.

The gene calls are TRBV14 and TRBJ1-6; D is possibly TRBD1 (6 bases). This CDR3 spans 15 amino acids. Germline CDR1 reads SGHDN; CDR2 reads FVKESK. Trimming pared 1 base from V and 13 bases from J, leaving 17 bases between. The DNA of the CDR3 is TGTGCCAGCAGCCAAGGCAGGGGAATTTGGAAGCCCCTCCACTTT. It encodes CASSQGRGIWKPLHF.

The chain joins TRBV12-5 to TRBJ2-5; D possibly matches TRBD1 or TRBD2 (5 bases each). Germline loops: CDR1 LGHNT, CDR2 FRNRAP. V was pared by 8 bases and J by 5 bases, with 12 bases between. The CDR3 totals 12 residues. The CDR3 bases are TGTGCTAGTCGGGGCCTTGAGGAGACCCAGTACTTC. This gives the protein CASRGLEETQYF. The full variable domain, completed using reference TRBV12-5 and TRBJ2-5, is DARVTQTPRHKVTEMGQEVTMRCQPILGHNTVFWYRQTMMQGLELLAYFRNRAPLDDSGMPKDRFSAEMPDATLATLKIQPSEPRDSAVYFCASRGLEETQYFGPGTRLLVL.

Here the CDR3 DNA reads TGCGCCAGCAGCCAAGTAAACTACAGGGGGATGCCAGATACGCAGTATTTT. Translating gives CASSQVNYRGMPDTQYF. The chain links TRBV4-3 to TRBJ2-3; TRBD1 aligns across 8 bases. The germline V gene encodes CDR1 LGHNA and CDR2 YSLEER. CDR3 length equals 17 residues. V dropped 1 base and J dropped 4; count of bases not matched to a gene: 10.

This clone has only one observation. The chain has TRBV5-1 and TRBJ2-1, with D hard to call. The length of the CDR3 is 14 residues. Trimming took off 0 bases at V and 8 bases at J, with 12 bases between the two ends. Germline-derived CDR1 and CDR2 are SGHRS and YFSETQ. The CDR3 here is CASSLEASADEQFF. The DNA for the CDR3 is TGCGCCAGCAGCTTGGAGGCTAGTGCCGATGAGCAGTTCTTC.

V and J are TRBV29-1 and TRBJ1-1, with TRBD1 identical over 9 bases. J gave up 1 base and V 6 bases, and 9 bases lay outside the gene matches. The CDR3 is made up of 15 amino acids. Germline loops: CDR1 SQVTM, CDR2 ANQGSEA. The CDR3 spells CSVGGQGVSNTEAFF. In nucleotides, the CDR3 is TGCAGCGTGGGGGGACAGGGTGTATCGAACACTGAAGCTTTCTTT.

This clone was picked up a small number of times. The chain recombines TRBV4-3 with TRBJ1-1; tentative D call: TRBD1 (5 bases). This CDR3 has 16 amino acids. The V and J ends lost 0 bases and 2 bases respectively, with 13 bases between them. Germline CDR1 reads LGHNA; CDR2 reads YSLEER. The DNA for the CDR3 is TGCGCCAGCAGCCAAGATCGATTCAGGGTTAACACTGAAGCTTTCTTT. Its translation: CASSQDRFRVNTEAFF.

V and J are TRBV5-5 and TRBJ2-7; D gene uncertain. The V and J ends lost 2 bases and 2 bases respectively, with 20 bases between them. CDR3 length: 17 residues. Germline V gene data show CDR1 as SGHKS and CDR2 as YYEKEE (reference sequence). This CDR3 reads CASSFGLKAHLTYEQYF. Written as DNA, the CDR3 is TGTGCCAGCAGCTTTGGGTTGAAGGCTCATCTTACCTACGAGCAGTACTTC.

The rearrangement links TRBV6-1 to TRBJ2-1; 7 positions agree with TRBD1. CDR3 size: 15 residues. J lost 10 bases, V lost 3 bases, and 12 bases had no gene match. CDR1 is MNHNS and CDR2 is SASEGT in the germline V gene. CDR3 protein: CASSDLQTGSWEQFF. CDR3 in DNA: TGTGCCAGCAGTGATCTCCAGACAGGGTCTTGGGAGCAGTTCTTC.

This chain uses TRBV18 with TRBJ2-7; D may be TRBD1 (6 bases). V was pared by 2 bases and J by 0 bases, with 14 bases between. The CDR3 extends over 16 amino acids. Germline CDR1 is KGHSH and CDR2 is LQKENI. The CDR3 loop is CASSPEQGSSSYEQYF. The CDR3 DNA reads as TGTGCCAGCTCACCAGAACAGGGCTCAAGCTCCTACGAGCAGTACTTC.

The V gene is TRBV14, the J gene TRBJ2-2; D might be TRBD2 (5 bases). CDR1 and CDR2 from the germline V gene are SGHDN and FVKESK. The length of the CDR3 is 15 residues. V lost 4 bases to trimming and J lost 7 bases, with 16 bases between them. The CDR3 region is CASSPSTGSYGELFF. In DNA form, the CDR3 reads TGTGCCAGCAGCCCGAGCACGGGGTCCTACGGGGAGCTGTTTTTT.

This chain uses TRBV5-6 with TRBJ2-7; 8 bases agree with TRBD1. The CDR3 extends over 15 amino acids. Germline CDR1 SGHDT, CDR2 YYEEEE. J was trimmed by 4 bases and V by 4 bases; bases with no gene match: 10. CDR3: CASSHGAGGVYEQYF. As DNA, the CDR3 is TGTGCCAGCAGCCACGGGGCAGGGGGCGTGTACGAGCAGTACTTC.

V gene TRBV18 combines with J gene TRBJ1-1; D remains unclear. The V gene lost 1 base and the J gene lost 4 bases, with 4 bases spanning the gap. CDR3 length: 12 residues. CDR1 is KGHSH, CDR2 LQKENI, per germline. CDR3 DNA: TGTGCCAGCTCACCACAGGGCACTGAAGCTTTCTTT. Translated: CASSPQGTEAFF.

The CDR3 nucleotides are TGCGCCAGCAGCCAAGGGCAGGCGGCAGGCGGCTACACCTTC. It yields the protein CASSQGQAAGGYTF. The chain couples TRBV4-3 to TRBJ1-2; D uncertain. This CDR3 is built from 14 residues. V was shortened by 1 base and J by 8 bases, with 14 bases between the two germline ends. Germline V gene lookup returns CDR1 LGHNA and CDR2 YSLEER.

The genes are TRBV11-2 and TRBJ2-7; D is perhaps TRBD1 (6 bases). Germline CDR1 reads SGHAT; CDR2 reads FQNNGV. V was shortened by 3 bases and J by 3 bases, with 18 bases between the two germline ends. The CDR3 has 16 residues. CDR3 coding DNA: TGTGCCAGCAGCTTTAACCAGGGGTCCCCTATCTACGAGCAGTACTTC. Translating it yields CASSFNQGSPIYEQYF.

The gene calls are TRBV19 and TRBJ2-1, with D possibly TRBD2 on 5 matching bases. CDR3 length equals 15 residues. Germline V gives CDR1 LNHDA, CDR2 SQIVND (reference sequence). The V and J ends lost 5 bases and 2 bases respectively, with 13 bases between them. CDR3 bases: TGTGCCAGTAGTGTTCCGGGAATCGCCTACAATGAGCAGTTCTTC. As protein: CASSVPGIAYNEQFF.

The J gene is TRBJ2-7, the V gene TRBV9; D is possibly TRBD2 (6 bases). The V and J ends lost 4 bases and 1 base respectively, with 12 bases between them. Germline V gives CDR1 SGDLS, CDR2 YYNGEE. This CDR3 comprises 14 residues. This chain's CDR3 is CASSPLAESYEQYF. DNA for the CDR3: TGTGCCAGCAGCCCTTTAGCGGAATCCTACGAGCAGTACTTC.

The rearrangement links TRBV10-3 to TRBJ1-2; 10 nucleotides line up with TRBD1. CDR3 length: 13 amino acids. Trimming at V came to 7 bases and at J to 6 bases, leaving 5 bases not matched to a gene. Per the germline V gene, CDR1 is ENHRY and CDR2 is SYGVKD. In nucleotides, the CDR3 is TGTGCCATCACCAGGACAGGGGGAAATGGCTACACCTTC. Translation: CAITRTGGNGYTF.

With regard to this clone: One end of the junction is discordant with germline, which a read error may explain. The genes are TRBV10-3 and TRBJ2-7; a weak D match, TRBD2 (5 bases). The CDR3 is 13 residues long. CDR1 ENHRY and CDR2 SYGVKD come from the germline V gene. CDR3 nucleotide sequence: TGTGCCAGCAGTACCGGGATGCCGGGGGAGCAGTACTTC. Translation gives CASSTGMPGEQYF.

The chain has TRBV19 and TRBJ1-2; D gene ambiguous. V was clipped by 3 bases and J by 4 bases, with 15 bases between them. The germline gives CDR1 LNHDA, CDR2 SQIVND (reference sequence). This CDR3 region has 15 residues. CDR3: CASSIPAAASYGYTF. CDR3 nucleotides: TGTGCCAGTAGTATCCCGGCGGCAGCGAGCTATGGCTACACCTTC.

CDR3 sequence (DNA): TGCGCCAGCAGCCAAGAGGGCGCTCCCGAAGGGGAGCTGTTTTTT. Translated: CASSQEGAPEGELFF. This sequence joins TRBV4-3 and TRBJ2-2; D not resolved. CDR3 size: 15 residues. The germline V gene has CDR1 LGHNA and CDR2 YSLEER. Trimming took off 0 bases at V and 8 bases at J, with 13 bases between the two ends.

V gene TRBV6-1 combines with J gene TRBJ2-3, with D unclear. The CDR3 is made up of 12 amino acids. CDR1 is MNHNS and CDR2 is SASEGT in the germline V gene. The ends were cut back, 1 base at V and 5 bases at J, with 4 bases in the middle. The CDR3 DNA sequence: TGTGCCAGCAGTGAAGTGGGAGATACGCAGTATTTT. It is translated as CASSEVGDTQYF.

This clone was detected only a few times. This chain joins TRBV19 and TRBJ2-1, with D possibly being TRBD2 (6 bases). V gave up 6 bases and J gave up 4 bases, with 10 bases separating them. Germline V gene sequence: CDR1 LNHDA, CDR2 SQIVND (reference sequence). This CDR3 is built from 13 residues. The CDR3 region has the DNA TGTGCCAGTAGCAGACTAGTATACAATGAGCAGTTCTTC. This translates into CASSRLVYNEQFF.